This TCR beta chain is from a study of identical twins. Study-level points and caveats: Memory repertoires showed no such pattern, whereas abundant cord blood beta clonotypes carried fewer insertions. Zero-insertion results could be subject to partial confounding by invariant MAIT and iNKT cells.

Template switching added a universal primer binding site, and final cDNA carried unique molecular identifiers. TCRdb called the 5' RACE reads again in MiXCR, with one record for every CDR3 protein. The sample holds around 530,000 distinct CDR3 sequences, 12% to 15% seen once. Concerning this clonotype: Its specificity is unknown.

Donors uniformly comprised healthy Caucasians. Trimming stripped 0 bases from V and 0 bases from J, with 9 bases between. The CDR3 has 16 amino acids. Germline V CDR1 and CDR2: SEHNR, FQNEAQ (reference sequence). The same sample was also used in a study of yellow fever vaccine responses in identical twins.

This receptor was taken from a woman aged 18-29 years in good health. This chain uses TRBV7-9 with TRBJ1-3, with TRBD1 as a possible D gene (5 bases). The sample taken for sequencing was CD4+ T cells sorted from blood. The DNA for the CDR3 is TGTGCCAGCAGCTTAGCGGGGGGAATCTCTGGAAACACCATATATTTT. Amino acid sequence: CASSLAGGISGNTIYF.